This entry features one TCR beta chain sequence. Its specificity is not known. Genomic DNA from each subset was divided evenly over several immunoSEQ plates. Here immunoSEQ multiplex PCR was the method, and the copy in TCRdb shows in-frame clones only, minus some. This repertoire shows some 2.1 million clones, about 95% found once; its top ten account for more than 0.95%. Naive CD8 cells were CD45RO-negative, positively selected for CCR7, excluding terminally differentiated effector memory CD45RA+ cells. The record originates from a study of shared clonotypes between healthy human individuals. For the study at large: Those who served as donors were a couple of women and a few men between the ages of 18 and 49. General study results and limits: Sharing across four donors was highest in naive CD4 (roughly 5%) and lowest in memory CD8 (around 0.4%).

This clonotype was sampled from a young man in good health. Specimen: naive CD8+ T cells sorted from blood.

As DNA, the CDR3 is TGTGCCAGCAGCTTAGTTCTGGACTACTCTGGAAACACCATATATTTT. Its protein is CASSLVLDYSGNTIYF. The chain joins TRBV7-8 to TRBJ1-3; D is unclear. V shed 1 base and J shed 0 bases, with 10 bases lying between them. Germline V gene lookup returns CDR1 SGHVS and CDR2 FQNEAQ. This CDR3 is built from 16 residues.